This T cell receptor beta chain was identified during a study of cytotoxic CD8 clonotypes in ibrutinib-treated CLL. Study-level results: An increase in clonality occurred at ibrutinib response, followed by a return toward baseline at progression. Public clonotypes proved infrequent, and on treatment they shrank or remained steady.

For TCR beta libraries, roughly 1.9 micrograms of genomic DNA were obtained from cryopreserved PBMCs. The method was immunoSEQ multiplex PCR; TCRdb's version includes in-frame clones alone and lacks a portion of them. The sample comprises about 120,000 clones, approximately 58% of which are singletons, and about 39% rests with the top ten. This clone was seen more than once but under ten times. Its antigen remains unidentified. Germline assignment: CDR1 SGDLS and CDR2 YYNGEE. The ends were cut back, 4 bases at V and 5 bases at J, with 11 bases in the middle. The CDR3 has 13 amino acids. Sample: PBMCs, taken after 24 months of ibrutinib treatment. The chain is built from TRBV9 and TRBJ2-3; D may be TRBD2 (6 bases). The TCR originated in a human donor with chronic lymphocytic leukemia. CDR3 sequence reads: CASSLQGGDTQYF. CDR3 coding DNA: TGTGCCAGCAGCCTGCAGGGAGGAGATACGCAGTATTTT.